One sample yielded the 9 T cell receptor beta chains listed below, sequenced in a study of blood T cell repertoires in COVID-19. Sequencing used immunoSEQ multiplex PCR; TCRdb keeps in-frame clones, though not all of them. The table shows about 87,000 clones, with about 79% occurring only once. Material for sequencing was peripheral blood. Every receptor here comes from a woman in her forties or fifties with acute or convalescent COVID-19.

This clone was counted between two and nine times. V is TRBV7-2 and J is TRBJ1-2, with TRBD1 matching over 10 bases. Unmatched junction bases numbered 6, after V lost 1 base and J lost 4 bases. In germline, CDR1 is SGHTA, CDR2 FQGNSA. The CDR3 runs 16 residues. CDR3 in DNA: TGTGCCAGCAGCTTAGAGACAGACAGGGGGCGCTATGGCTACACCTTC. It specifies CASSLETDRGRYGYTF.

This clone has just a few counts. J is TRBJ2-3 and V is TRBV29-1; D possibly corresponds to TRBD2 (7 bases). The CDR3 is 16 amino acids. The V gene lost 0 bases and the J gene lost 3 bases, with 16 bases spanning the gap. CDR1 SQVTM and CDR2 ANQGSEA come from the germline V gene. CDR3 in DNA: TGCAGCGTTGAAGACCGGACTAGAGGGGGTACAGATACGCAGTATTTT. This codes for CSVEDRTRGGTDTQYF.

J is TRBJ1-1 and V is TRBV9; a possible D gene is TRBD1 (5 bases). This CDR3 spans 14 amino acids. V lost 2 bases and J 0 bases, leaving 8 bases between the germline ends. Germline V gene sequence: CDR1 SGDLS, CDR2 YYNGEE. CDR3 sequence: CASSVGTVNTEAFF. The CDR3, as DNA: TGTGCCAGCAGCGTGGGGACTGTGAACACTGAAGCTTTCTTT.

In this sample, this clone turned up a few times. In nucleotides, the CDR3 is TGTGCCAGCAGTTTCGACAGGAACTCTGGAAACACCATATATTTT. It codes for CASSFDRNSGNTIYF. The V call is TRBV2, the J call TRBJ1-3; the D gene is possibly TRBD1 (6 bases). This CDR3 spans 15 amino acids. The V gene lost 5 bases and the J gene lost 0 bases, with 11 bases spanning the gap. Germline-derived CDR1 and CDR2 are SNHLY and FYNNEI. The full variable domain, rest sourced from reference TRBV2 and TRBJ1-3, is EPEVTQTPSHQVTQMGQEVILRCVPISNHLYFYWYRQILGQKVEFLVSFYNNEISEKSEIFDDQFSVERPDGSNFTLKIRSTKLEDSAMYFCASSFDRNSGNTIYFGEGSWLTVV.

The chain couples TRBV7-9 to TRBJ2-1, with TRBD1 matching 7 bases. Germline V lookup: CDR1 SEHNR, CDR2 FQNEAQ (reference sequence). V lost 2 bases and J lost 6; bases outside the gene matches: 7. The CDR3 is 15 residues long. Written as DNA, the CDR3 is TGTGCCAGCAGCTTAAAGGACAGGAACTTCAATGAGCAGTTCTTC. This translates into CASSLKDRNFNEQFF.

This sequence joins TRBV27 and TRBJ1-1; tentatively, D is TRBD1 (6 bases). Germline CDR1 MNHEY, CDR2 SMNVEV (reference sequence). The CDR3 covers 14 residues. V was shortened by 10 bases and J by 5 bases, with 20 bases between the two germline ends. DNA for the CDR3: TGTGCCACCAAGGTGACCAGGGGCGGGACTGAAGCTTTCTTT. Translation: CATKVTRGGTEAFF.

This clone has only a few counts. This chain links TRBV7-2 with TRBJ2-3, with no clear D. This CDR3 comprises 12 residues. The V end was cut by 3 bases, the J end by 4 bases, with 5 bases between. Germline loops: CDR1 SGHTA, CDR2 FQGNSA. The CDR3 loop is CASSFSSDTQYF. Here the CDR3 DNA reads TGTGCCAGCAGCTTTTCGTCAGATACGCAGTATTTT.

The count of this clone is one. The chain combines TRBV19 with TRBJ1-2; no definite D call. The germline CDR1 and CDR2 sequences are LNHDA and SQIVND (reference sequence). This CDR3 region has 14 residues. The germline V and J ends were trimmed by 7 bases and 6 bases, with 18 bases remaining between them. CDR3 sequence: CASTPWGGSDGYTF. In DNA, the CDR3 is TGTGCCAGTACCCCGTGGGGAGGCAGTGATGGCTACACCTTC.

This sequence joins TRBV6-2 or TRBV6-3 and TRBJ1-5; possibly TRBD1 for D (6 bases). The CDR3 runs 15 residues. The germline V and J ends were trimmed by 0 bases and 4 bases, with 10 bases remaining between them. Germline values: CDR1 MNHEY, CDR2 SVGEGT. The CDR3 loop reads CASSYSGGLNQPQHF. The CDR3, as DNA: TGTGCCAGCAGTTACTCAGGGGGTTTGAATCAGCCCCAGCATTTT.